This T cell receptor (beta chain) was profiled in a study of blood T cell repertoires in COVID-19. Sequencing used immunoSEQ multiplex PCR; TCRdb keeps in-frame clones, though not all of them. This table holds approximately 360,000 clones, roughly 90% found once. V was clipped by 3 bases and J by 3 bases; unmatched bases: 13. Germline loops: CDR1 SGHTA, CDR2 FQGNSA. The CDR3 is 17 amino acids. The sequenced material came from peripheral blood. This TCR was recovered from a man between 40 and 49 years old with acute or convalescent COVID-19. This rearrangement joins TRBV7-2 to TRBJ1-1; TRBD1 agrees at 7 bases. This CDR3 reads CASSLRQGPRSYTEAFF. For the CDR3, the DNA is TGTGCCAGCAGCTTGCGACAGGGTCCCCGGTCATACACTGAAGCTTTCTTT.